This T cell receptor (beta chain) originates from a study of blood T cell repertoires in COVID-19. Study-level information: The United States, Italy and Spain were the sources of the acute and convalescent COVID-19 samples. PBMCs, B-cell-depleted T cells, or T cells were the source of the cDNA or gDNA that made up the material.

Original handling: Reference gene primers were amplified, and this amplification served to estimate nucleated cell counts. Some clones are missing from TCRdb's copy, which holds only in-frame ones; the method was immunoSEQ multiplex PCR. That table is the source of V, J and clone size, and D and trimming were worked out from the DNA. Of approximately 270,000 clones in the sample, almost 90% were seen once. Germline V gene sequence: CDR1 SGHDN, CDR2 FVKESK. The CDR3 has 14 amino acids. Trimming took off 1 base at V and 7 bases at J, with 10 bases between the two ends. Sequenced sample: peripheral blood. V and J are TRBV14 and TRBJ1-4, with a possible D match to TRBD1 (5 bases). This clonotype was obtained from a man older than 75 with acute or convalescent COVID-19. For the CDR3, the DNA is TGTGCCAGCAGCCAAGTAGGGGTTAGTGAAAAACTGTTTTTT. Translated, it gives CASSQVGVSEKLFF.